The clone carrying this T cell receptor beta chain was counted a few times. This record comes from a study of blood T cell repertoires in COVID-19. Study at large: Samples taken during acute and convalescent COVID-19 were collected in the United States, Italy and Spain. T cells, B-cell-depleted T cells, or PBMCs provided the cDNA or gDNA that served as material.

Participants reported their clinical history, and cohort assignment relied on those reports. Original handling: Amplified reference gene primers provided the basis for estimating nucleated cell counts. Sequencing was performed with immunoSEQ multiplex PCR; in TCRdb, only in-frame clones are kept and a portion is missing. The V and J calls and clone size are taken from that table; D and trimming were inferred from the DNA. The sample shows some 260,000 clones, about 89% of them seen only once. V was pared by 2 bases and J by 8 bases, with 14 bases between. The CDR3 is 15 amino acids. Per germline, CDR1 SGDLS and CDR2 YYNGEE.

The sample taken for sequencing was PBMCs or T cells enriched from blood (not recorded which). The V call is TRBV9, the J call TRBJ1-6; a possible D gene is TRBD1 (5 bases). This clonotype was obtained from a man in his forties or fifties who had recovered from COVID-19. CDR3 residues: CASSVTQGGDSPLHF. CDR3 sequence (DNA): TGTGCCAGCAGCGTCACGCAGGGAGGGGATTCACCCCTCCACTTT.